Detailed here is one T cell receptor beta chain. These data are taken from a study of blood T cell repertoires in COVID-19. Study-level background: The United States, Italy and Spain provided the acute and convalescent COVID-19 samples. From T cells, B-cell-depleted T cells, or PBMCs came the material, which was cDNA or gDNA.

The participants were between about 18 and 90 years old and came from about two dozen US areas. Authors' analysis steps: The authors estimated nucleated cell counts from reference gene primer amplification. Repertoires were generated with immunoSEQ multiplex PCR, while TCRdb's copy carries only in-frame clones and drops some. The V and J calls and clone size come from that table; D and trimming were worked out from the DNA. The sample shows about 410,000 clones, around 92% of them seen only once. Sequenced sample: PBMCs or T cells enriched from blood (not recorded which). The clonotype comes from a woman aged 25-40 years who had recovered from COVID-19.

CDR3 amino acids: CASSPDGGRDEQFF. CDR3 DNA: TGTGCCAGCAGCCCGGACGGGGGGAGGGATGAGCAGTTCTTC. J is TRBJ2-1 and V is TRBV9; TRBD2 matches at 7 bases. After removal of 4 bases from V and 8 bases from J, the junction contained 9 bases not matched to a gene. Germline CDR1 is SGDLS and CDR2 is YYNGEE. This CDR3 spans 14 amino acids.